This T cell receptor beta chain is drawn from a study of shared clonotypes between healthy human individuals. Using immunoSEQ multiplex PCR, the repertoire was profiled, and TCRdb retains in-frame clones only, with some absent. Counted here are around 580,000 clones, 98% occurring once; the ten biggest clones make up 0.3%. This CDR3 has 14 amino acids. CDR1 is SQVTM, CDR2 ANQGSEA, per germline. V was pared by 4 bases and J by 9 bases, with 12 bases of the junction left unmatched. Naive CD8 cells were CD45RO-negative, positively selected for CCR7, excluding terminally differentiated effector memory CD45RA+ cells.

Sequences were obtained from naive CD8+ T cells sorted from blood. The chain uses TRBV29-1 and TRBJ2-1, with TRBD2 identical over 7 bases. The TCR originated in a man aged 25 to 40 in good health. The CDR3 protein is CSVGPLAVETEQFF. CDR3 nucleotide sequence: TGCAGCGTTGGTCCTCTAGCGGTTGAGACTGAGCAGTTCTTC.